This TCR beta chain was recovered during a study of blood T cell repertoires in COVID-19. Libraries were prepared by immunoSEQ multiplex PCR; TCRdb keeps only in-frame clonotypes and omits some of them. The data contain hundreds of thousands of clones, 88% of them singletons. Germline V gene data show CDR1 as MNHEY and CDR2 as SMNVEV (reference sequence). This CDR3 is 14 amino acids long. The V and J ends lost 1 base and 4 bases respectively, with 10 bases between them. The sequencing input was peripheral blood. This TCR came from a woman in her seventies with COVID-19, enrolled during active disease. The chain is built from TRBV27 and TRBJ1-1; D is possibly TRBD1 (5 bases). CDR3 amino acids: CASSLYRGTTEAFF. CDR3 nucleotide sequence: TGTGCCAGCAGTTTATACCGGGGGACCACTGAAGCTTTCTTT.